The 8 T cell receptor beta chains listed next were all sequenced from one sample in a study of blood T cell repertoires in COVID-19. Using immunoSEQ multiplex PCR, the repertoire was profiled, and TCRdb retains in-frame clones only, with some absent. In the table there are 50,000 to 65,000 clones, about four fifths of which are singletons. The sequenced sample was peripheral blood. The receptors stem from a human donor in a cohort sampled during active COVID-19.

The chain uses TRBV7-9 and TRBJ1-1; the D is unclear. The V end was cut by 5 bases, the J end by 1 base, with 14 bases between. The germline V gene has CDR1 SEHNR and CDR2 FQNEAQ (reference sequence). The CDR3 length is 15 residues. The CDR3 coding sequence is TGTGCCAGCAGCCTCTCGATCGCGGGGAACACTGAAGCTTTCTTT. It translates to CASSLSIAGNTEAFF.

The chain joins TRBV5-4 to TRBJ1-6, with D maybe TRBD1 (5 bases). Germline assignment: CDR1 SGHNT and CDR2 YYREEE (reference sequence). This CDR3 region has 15 residues. V lost 4 bases and J lost 9, with 17 bases in between. The CDR3 DNA reads as TGTGCCAGCAGCACAGATACAGGATTTGGTTCACCCCTCCACTTT. Encoded protein: CASSTDTGFGSPLHF. Combining the CDR3 with reference TRBV5-4 and TRBJ1-6 gives the whole variable domain ETGVTQSPTHLIKTRGQQVTLRCSSQSGHNTVSWYQQALGQGPQFIFQYYREEENGRGNFPPRFSGLQFPNYSSELNVNALELDDSALYLCASSTDTGFGSPLHFGNGTRLTVT.

The V and J genes are TRBV5-1 and TRBJ2-5, with 8 bases lining up with TRBD2. The ends lost 1 base at V and 5 bases at J; junction bases unmatched: 10. Germline CDR1 and CDR2: SGHRS and YFSETQ. The CDR3 extends over 16 amino acids. The CDR3 DNA reads TGCGCCAGCAGCTTGAGTGGAGCGGGAGCGTGGGAGACCCAGTACTTC. Its translation: CASSLSGAGAWETQYF.

The V gene is TRBV10-2, the J gene TRBJ2-3; 8 nucleotides agree with TRBD1. Trimming cost V 8 bases and J 6 bases; bases outside gene matches: 7. Germline CDR1 is WSHSY and CDR2 is SAAADI. This CDR3 has 13 residues. CDR3 in DNA: TGCGCCAGCGGGGACAGGCCTTGGGATACGCAGTATTTT. The encoded protein is CASGDRPWDTQYF.

This chain uses TRBV18 with TRBJ1-5; D is unresolved. Per the germline V gene, CDR1 is KGHSH and CDR2 is LQKENI. The CDR3 has 14 amino acids. V dropped 4 bases and J dropped 1 base, with 8 bases sitting between them. This chain's CDR3 is CASSLSRSNQPQHF. The CDR3 DNA reads as TGTGCCAGCTCACTGTCCCGGAGCAATCAGCCCCAGCATTTT.

The chain couples TRBV21-1 to TRBJ2-7; the table's D call of TRBD1 was not tested on the DNA. TRBV21-1 is recorded as a pseudogene. There are 15 residues in the CDR3. The CDR3 protein is CASSKGPPLSYEQYF. As DNA, the CDR3 is TGTGCCAGCAGCAAGGGGCCACCGCTCTCCTACGAGCAGTACTTC.

This rearrangement joins TRBV25-1 to TRBJ2-7, with TRBD2 as a possible D gene (7 bases). From germline, CDR1 is MGHDK and CDR2 SYGVNS. This CDR3 spans 14 amino acids. V lost 1 base to trimming and J lost 5 bases, with 12 bases between them. The CDR3 DNA is TGTGCCAGCAGTGAATGGGGGGGGCCACACGAGCAGTACTTC. It yields the protein CASSEWGGPHEQYF.

The CDR3 region is CASSQGGPNNSPLHF. CDR3 DNA sequence: TGTGCCAGCAGCCAAGGGGGGCCAAATAATTCACCCCTCCACTTT. This sequence joins TRBV3-1 (or the pseudogene TRBV3-2) and TRBJ1-6, with D perhaps TRBD1 (6 bases). V lost 1 base to trimming and J lost 5 bases, with 9 bases between them. This CDR3 contains 15 residues. Germline CDR1 and CDR2: LGHDT and YNNKEL (reference sequence).